The rows below give T cell receptor beta chains drawn from one sample of a study of Ad26.COV2.S vaccination and SARS-CoV-2 variants. The data were produced by immunoSEQ multiplex PCR, yet TCRdb's version contains in-frame clones alone and is incomplete. Seen here are about 350,000 clones, roughly 90% observed once, and the top ten hold approximately 5%. The sequencing used peripheral blood, collected in a trial of Ad26.COV2.S vaccine versus placebo. These TCRs come from a person aged 18-60 years who received the Ad26.COV2.S COVID-19 vaccine or a placebo. Both conserved end residues are part of each CDR3.

v_gene,j_gene,CDR3aa
TRBV4-2,TRBJ1-5,CASSRGQGMVQPQHF
TRBV18,TRBJ2-1,CASSLTSNEQFF
TRBV18,TRBJ2-5,CASSPRDGTQETQYF
TRBV5-1,TRBJ2-1,CASSSLTGDGQFF
TRBV28,TRBJ1-1,CASRNTGTPNTEAFF
TRBV6-5,TRBJ2-7,CASSWAMQGYEQYF
TRBV27,TRBJ2-7,CASSLSGTTYEQYF
TRBV4-1,TRBJ2-1,CASSQDWGRSANEQFF
TRBV30,TRBJ1-4,CAWSGEISEKLFF
TRBV28,TRBJ1-1,CASSRHPSDTEAFF
TRBV18,TRBJ1-2,CASSPPRGVGDYGYTF
TRBV29-1,TRBJ1-1,CSAETGKGTEAFF
TRBV6-5,TRBJ2-1,CASSRQGTEEFF
TRBV19,TRBJ2-4,CASSTQGQGAKNIQYF
TRBV28,TRBJ1-1,CASRSDSNTEAFF
TRBV7-2,TRBJ2-7,CASSTQGQDEQYF
TRBV7-9,TRBJ2-3,CASSLAGTSGGSDTQYF
TRBV2,TRBJ1-2,CASSRTGLYYGYTF